This T cell receptor beta chain was documented in a study of blood T cells in healthy people across ages. The germline CDR1 and CDR2 sequences are SGDLS and YYNGEE. The CDR3 contains 16 residues. With a J-beta primer mix and a sample-barcoded 5' primer, a second PCR ran about 6 to 11 cycles. A single record per CDR3 protein comes from TCRdb applying MiXCR to the 5' RACE reads. This table has some 900,000 distinct CDR3 sequences, around 49% appearing once. Per sample, at least 5.5 micrograms of total RNA were extracted. The sample consisted of blood. This chain links TRBV9 with TRBJ2-1, with 9 bases fitting TRBD2. The DNA matches TRBJ2-7 better at its end, which makes the J call doubtful. This sequence was found in a man aged 30-40 years in good health. The CDR3 nucleotides read TGTGCCAGCAGCGTAGTTGGGACTAGCTCCTACAATGAGCAGTACTTC. This sequence encodes CASSVVGTSSYNEQYF.